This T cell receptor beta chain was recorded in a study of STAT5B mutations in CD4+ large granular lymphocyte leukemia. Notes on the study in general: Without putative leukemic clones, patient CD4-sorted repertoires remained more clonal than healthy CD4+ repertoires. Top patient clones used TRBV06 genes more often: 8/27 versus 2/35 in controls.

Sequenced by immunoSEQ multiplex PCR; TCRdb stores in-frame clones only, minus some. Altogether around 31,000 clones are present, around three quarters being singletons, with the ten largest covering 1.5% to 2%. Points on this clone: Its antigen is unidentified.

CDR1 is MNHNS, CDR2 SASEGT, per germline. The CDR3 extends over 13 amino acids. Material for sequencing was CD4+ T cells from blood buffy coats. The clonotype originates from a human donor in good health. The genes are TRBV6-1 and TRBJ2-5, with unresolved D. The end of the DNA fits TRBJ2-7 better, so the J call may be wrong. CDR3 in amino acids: CASRERRWDEQYF. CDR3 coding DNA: TGTGCCAGCAGGGAAAGGCGATGGGACGAGCAGTACTTC.